This entry lists 9 T cell receptor beta chains sequenced from one sample in a study of a mutant IDH1 vaccine in newly diagnosed glioma. Specified time point: baseline, week 1 (first vaccination visit). This sample's treatment: pre-vaccination baseline after standard-of-care therapy. Here immunoSEQ multiplex PCR was the method, and the copy in TCRdb shows in-frame clones only, minus some. The table shows some 67,000 clones, with around four fifths occurring only once. Sample: peripheral blood mononuclear cells (PBMCs), taken from a glioma patient treated with radiotherapy, temozolomide or both. All receptors come from a woman under 30 with glioma. Some clones in this sample may be carry-over from other donors' samples.

The V gene is TRBV10-3, the J gene TRBJ2-5; no clear D. CDR3 length equals 14 residues. Germline CDR1 and CDR2: ENHRY and SYGVKD. The V end was cut by 1 base, the J end by 5 bases, with 11 bases between. CDR3 in DNA: TGTGCCATCAGTGAGTTTGGCAGGCCTGAGACCCAGTACTTC. Residues: CAISEFGRPETQYF.

The chain links TRBV7-8 to TRBJ2-7, with TRBD2 as a possible D gene (5 bases). The CDR3 has 13 residues. Germline V gene lookup returns CDR1 SGHVS and CDR2 FQNEAQ. Between the trimmed V and J ends, which lost 0 bases and 6 bases, there was a span of 9 bases. CDR3 nucleotide sequence: TGTGCCAGCAGCTTAGCGCTAGCTAGCGAGCAGTACTTC. It is translated as CASSLALASEQYF.

In DNA, the CDR3 is TGTGCCATCAGTGAGTCGGCAGGGGCTAATGGCTACACCTTC. It specifies CAISESAGANGYTF. This rearrangement joins TRBV10-3 to TRBJ1-2; possible D gene TRBD1, 6 bases. Germline values: CDR1 ENHRY, CDR2 SYGVKD. Trimming left V 0 bases short and J 6 bases short, with 11 bases between. This CDR3 has 14 residues.

The rearrangement joins TRBV19 to TRBJ2-3; TRBD1 is a possible D gene (6 bases). CDR3 length equals 15 residues. V shed 7 bases and J shed 2 bases, with 16 bases lying between them. The germline V gene encodes CDR1 LNHDA and CDR2 SQIVND (reference sequence). The chain's CDR3 is CASKIQGMLTDTQYF. As DNA, the CDR3 is TGTGCCAGTAAGATACAGGGCATGCTCACAGATACGCAGTATTTT.

This clone was counted a single time. V and J are TRBV29-1 and TRBJ2-7; TRBD2 is a possible D gene (7 bases). Germline V lookup: CDR1 SQVTM, CDR2 ANQGSEA. The length of the CDR3 is 11 residues. V dropped 7 bases and J dropped 7 bases, with 14 bases sitting between them. CDR3 protein: CSGGEGGEQYF. CDR3 sequence (DNA): TGCAGCGGCGGGGAGGGGGGGGAGCAGTACTTC.

This clone was picked up one time. V gene TRBV9 combines with J gene TRBJ1-1; weak D call: TRBD1 (5 bases). Germline CDR1 is SGDLS and CDR2 is YYNGEE. Trimming shortened V by 4 bases and J by 10 bases, and 17 bases separated the two germline ends. The CDR3 consists of 13 residues. CDR3 sequence: CASSPGTALGAFF. CDR3 coding DNA: TGTGCCAGCAGCCCGGGGACGGCCCTCGGAGCTTTCTTT. The variable domain in full, completed from reference TRBV9 and TRBJ1-1, reads DSGVTQTPKHLITATGQRVTLRCSPRSGDLSVYWYQQSLDQGLQFLIQYYNGEERAKGNILERFSAQQFPDLHSELNLSSLELGDSALYFCASSPGTALGAFFGQGTRLTVV.

This clone was seen just once. The chain joins TRBV12-5 to TRBJ2-7, with D possibly matching TRBD2 (6 bases). V gave up 3 bases and J gave up 6 bases, with 12 bases separating them. CDR3 length equals 13 residues. Germline V gene sequence: CDR1 LGHNT, CDR2 FRNRAP. The CDR3 DNA reads as TGTGCTAGTGGTTTCCAACTAGCAGGCGAGCAGTACTTC. Translating it yields CASGFQLAGEQYF.

The gene calls are TRBV6-5 and TRBJ2-2; D possibly corresponds to TRBD1 (6 bases). CDR1 is MNHEY, CDR2 SVGAGI, per germline. This CDR3 has 13 residues. V shed 7 bases and J shed 5 bases, with 11 bases lying between them. In DNA, the CDR3 is TGTGCCAGCAACCCCAGGGGTACCGGGGAGCTGTTTTTT. It codes for CASNPRGTGELFF.

This chain links TRBV6-1 with TRBJ2-7; no clear D. Germline V gives CDR1 MNHNS, CDR2 SASEGT. This CDR3 is 11 amino acids long. V was cut by 6 bases and J by 3 bases, with 6 bases left in between. The DNA for the CDR3 is TGTGCCAGCAGGATTAGCTACGAGCAGTACTTC. It is translated as CASRISYEQYF.